The rows below give T cell receptor beta chains drawn from one sample of a study of T-cell memory formation after mild COVID-19. TCRdb used MiXCR to reprocess the 5' RACE reads, holding one entry per CDR3 protein. The repertoire includes roughly 130,000 distinct CDR3 sequences, over 15% of them detected once, and approximately 5% sits in the top ten. The sequencing sample was made of PBMCs or a T cell subset sorted from them (not recorded which). Receptors originate from a man between 18 and 29 years old who had mild COVID-19 (a few samples of this study predate the infection). Cell type and time point are not known. Each CDR3 is given with its conserved first and last residue. The D gene is left open where the match is weak. Size is stated for part of the rows, as once, few or many counts, or as a class when the clone is expanded.

V	D	J	size	DNA	CDR3
TRBV7-3	TRBD1	TRBJ2-1	NA	TGTGCCAGCAGCTTACGATCAGGGGGTAATGGTGAGCAGTTCTTC	CASSLRSGGNGEQFF
TRBV7-9	NA	TRBJ2-6	NA	TGTGCCAGCAGCTTAGGAGCAACTGGGGCCAACGTCCTGACTTTC	CASSLGATGANVLTF
TRBV6-6	NA	TRBJ2-2	NA	TGTGCCAGCACCTATTTCGGGGGGAACACCGGGGAGCTGTTTTTT	CASTYFGGNTGELFF
TRBV29-1	NA	TRBJ2-5	NA	TGCAGCGTTGAAGTCGTCCCCGGGGAGACCCAGTACTTC	CSVEVVPGETQYF
TRBV10-3	NA	TRBJ2-2	many	TGTGCCATCAGTGAGTCGAGGCTATCCACCGGGGAGCTGTTTTTT	CAISESRLSTGELFF
TRBV27	TRBD1	TRBJ2-2	few	TGTGCCAGCAGTTTAGAGGGGGCCCATTTCCTTAACACCGGGGAGCTGTTTTTT	CASSLEGAHFLNTGELFF
TRBV12-3/TRBV12-4	NA	TRBJ1-1	NA	TGTGCCAGCAGCCGGGACACGAACACTGAAGCTTTCTTT	CASSRDTNTEAFF
TRBV30	TRBD1	TRBJ2-3	NA	TGTGCCTGGAGTGGCCCTCGACAGGGGGCGCATCCAGATACGCAGTATTTT	CAWSGPRQGAHPDTQYF
TRBV12-3/TRBV12-4	NA	TRBJ2-7	few	TGTGCCAGCAGTTTCGTGACCGGCGAGCAGTACTTC	CASSFVTGEQYF
TRBV10-3	NA	TRBJ2-3	NA	TGTGCCATCGGCGATCAGGGCCTCGCGCTCACCACAGATACGCAGTATTTT	CAIGDQGLALTTDTQYF
TRBV7-2	TRBD2	TRBJ2-1	few	TGTGCCAGCAGCTCCACGGGGGGATCCCTCTACAATGAGCAGTTCTTC	CASSSTGGSLYNEQFF
TRBV7-3	NA	TRBJ2-3	once	TGTGCCAGCAGCAACCCCCAGCTAGATACGCAGTATTTT	CASSNPQLDTQYF
TRBV5-6	NA	TRBJ2-2	few	TGTGCCAGCAGCTTGGTTCCGGGCACCGGGGAGCTGTTTTTT	CASSLVPGTGELFF
TRBV15	NA	TRBJ2-5	NA	TGTGCCACCAGCAGATTGGACGGGGCCGGAGAGACCCAGTACTTC	CATSRLDGAGETQYF
TRBV5-1	NA	TRBJ1-1	NA	TGCGCCAGCAGCTTTATAGTCGAGGGGCCTGAAGCTTTCTTT	CASSFIVEGPEAFF
TRBV9	NA	TRBJ2-2	NA	TGTGCCAGCAGCGAGAGGAGCGCGGACACCGGGGAGCTGTTTTTT	CASSERSADTGELFF
TRBV7-2	NA	TRBJ1-2	few	TGTGCCAGCAGCTCATATAACTATGGCTACACCTTC	CASSSYNYGYTF
TRBV6-5	NA	TRBJ2-5	few	TGTGCCAGCAGGCAGGGATTGGGGGTGACCCAGTACTTC	CASRQGLGVTQYF
TRBV6-5	NA	TRBJ2-3	few	TGTGCCAGCAGTCCGGGCCCGGGAAGAACAGATACGCAGTATTTT	CASSPGPGRTDTQYF
TRBV5-6	TRBD2	TRBJ2-3	NA	TGTGCCAGCAGCTTCAGGACTAGCGGGGGGACAGATACGCAGTATTTT	CASSFRTSGGTDTQYF
TRBV7-2	NA	TRBJ2-2	few	TGTGCCAGCAGCTCGGGACCCCAAGTAGGGGAGCTGTTTTTT	CASSSGPQVGELFF
TRBV10-3	TRBD1	TRBJ1-6	few	TGTGCCAGCCGGGACAGTAGCCGTTCACCCCTCCACTTT	CASRDSSRSPLHF